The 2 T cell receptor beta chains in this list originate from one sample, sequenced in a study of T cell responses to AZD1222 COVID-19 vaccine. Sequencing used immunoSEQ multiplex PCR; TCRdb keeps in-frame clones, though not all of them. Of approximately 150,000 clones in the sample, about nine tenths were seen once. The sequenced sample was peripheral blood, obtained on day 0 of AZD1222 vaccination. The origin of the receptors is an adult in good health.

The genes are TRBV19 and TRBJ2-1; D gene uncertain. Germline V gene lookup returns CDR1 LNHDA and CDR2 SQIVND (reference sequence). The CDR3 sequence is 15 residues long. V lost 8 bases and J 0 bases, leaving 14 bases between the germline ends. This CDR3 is CASRAGKGSYNEQFF. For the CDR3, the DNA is TGTGCCAGTCGCGCTGGAAAGGGCTCCTACAATGAGCAGTTCTTC.

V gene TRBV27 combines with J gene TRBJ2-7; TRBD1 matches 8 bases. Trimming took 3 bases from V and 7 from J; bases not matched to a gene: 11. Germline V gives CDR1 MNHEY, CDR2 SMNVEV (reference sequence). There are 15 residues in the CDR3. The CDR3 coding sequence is TGTGCCAGCAGTTTCGGGACGGGACAGGCAAGAGAGCAGTACTTC. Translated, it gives CASSFGTGQAREQYF.